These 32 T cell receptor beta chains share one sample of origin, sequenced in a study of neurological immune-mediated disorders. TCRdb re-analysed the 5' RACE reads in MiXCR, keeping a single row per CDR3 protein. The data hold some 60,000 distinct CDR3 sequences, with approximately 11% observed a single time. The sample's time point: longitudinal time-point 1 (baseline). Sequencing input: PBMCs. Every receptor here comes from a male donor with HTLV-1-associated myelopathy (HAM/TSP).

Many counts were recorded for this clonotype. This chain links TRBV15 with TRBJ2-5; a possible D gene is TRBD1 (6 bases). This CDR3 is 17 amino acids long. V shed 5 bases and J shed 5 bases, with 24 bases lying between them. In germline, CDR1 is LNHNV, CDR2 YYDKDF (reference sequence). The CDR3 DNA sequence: TGTGCCACCAGCCACCACGGAACCGGGACGCAGGGGGAGACCCAGTACTTC. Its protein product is CATSHHGTGTQGETQYF. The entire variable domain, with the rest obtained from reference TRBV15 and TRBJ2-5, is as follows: DAMVIQNPRYQVTQFGKPVTLSCSQTLNHNVMYWYQQKSSQAPKLLFHYYDKDFNNEADTPDNFQSRRPNTSFCFLDIRSPGLGDTAMYLCATSHHGTGTQGETQYFGPGTRLLVL.

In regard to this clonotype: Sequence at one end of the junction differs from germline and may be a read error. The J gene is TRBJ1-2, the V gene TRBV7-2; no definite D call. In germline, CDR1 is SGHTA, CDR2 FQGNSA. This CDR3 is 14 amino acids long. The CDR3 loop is CASSLASENYRYTF. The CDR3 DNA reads TGTGCCAGCAGCTTAGCGTCCGAGAACTATCGCTACACCTTC.

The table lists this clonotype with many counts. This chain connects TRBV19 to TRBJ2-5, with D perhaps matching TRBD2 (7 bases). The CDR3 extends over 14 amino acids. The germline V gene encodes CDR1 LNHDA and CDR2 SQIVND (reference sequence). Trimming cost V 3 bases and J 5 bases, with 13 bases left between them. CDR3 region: CASSIKRGAETQYF. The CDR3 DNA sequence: TGTGCCAGTAGTATTAAACGGGGGGCCGAGACCCAGTACTTC.

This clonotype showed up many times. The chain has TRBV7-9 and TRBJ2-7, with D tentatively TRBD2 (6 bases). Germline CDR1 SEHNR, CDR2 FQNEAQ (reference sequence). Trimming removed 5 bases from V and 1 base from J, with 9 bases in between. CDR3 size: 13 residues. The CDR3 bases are TGTGCCAGCAGCACCGCGGGGTCCTACGAGCAGTACTTC. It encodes CASSTAGSYEQYF.

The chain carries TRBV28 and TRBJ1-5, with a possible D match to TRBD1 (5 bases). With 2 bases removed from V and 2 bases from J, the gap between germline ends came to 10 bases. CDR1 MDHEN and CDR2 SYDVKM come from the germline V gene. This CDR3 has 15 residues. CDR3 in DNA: TGTGCCAGCAGTTTAAAGGGGAGAGGCAATCAGCCCCAGCATTTT. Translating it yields CASSLKGRGNQPQHF.

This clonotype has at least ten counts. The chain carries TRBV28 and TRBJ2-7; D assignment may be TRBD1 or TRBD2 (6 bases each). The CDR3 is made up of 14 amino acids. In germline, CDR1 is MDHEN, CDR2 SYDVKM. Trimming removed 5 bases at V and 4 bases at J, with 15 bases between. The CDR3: CASSPVGGEYEQYF. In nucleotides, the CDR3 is TGTGCCAGCAGTCCAGTGGGGGGCGAATACGAGCAGTACTTC. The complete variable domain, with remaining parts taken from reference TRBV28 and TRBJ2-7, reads DVKVTQSSRYLVKRTGEKVFLECVQDMDHENMFWYRQDPGLGLRLIYFSYDVKMKEKGDIPEGYSVSREKKERFSLILESASTNQTSMYLCASSPVGGEYEQYFGPGTRLTVT.

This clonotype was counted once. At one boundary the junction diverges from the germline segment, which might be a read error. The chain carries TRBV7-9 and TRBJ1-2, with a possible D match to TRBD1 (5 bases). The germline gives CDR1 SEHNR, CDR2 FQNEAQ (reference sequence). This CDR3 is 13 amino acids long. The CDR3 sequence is CASTGVPNYCYAF. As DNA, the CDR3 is TGTGCCAGCACGGGGGTTCCTAACTATTGCTACGCCTTC.

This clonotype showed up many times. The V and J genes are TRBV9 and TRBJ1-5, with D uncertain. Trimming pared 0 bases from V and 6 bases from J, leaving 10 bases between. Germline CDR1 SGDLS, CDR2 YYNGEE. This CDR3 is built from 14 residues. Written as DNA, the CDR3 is TGTGCCAGCAGCGTAGACGGATTCACTCAGCCCCAGCATTTT. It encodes CASSVDGFTQPQHF.

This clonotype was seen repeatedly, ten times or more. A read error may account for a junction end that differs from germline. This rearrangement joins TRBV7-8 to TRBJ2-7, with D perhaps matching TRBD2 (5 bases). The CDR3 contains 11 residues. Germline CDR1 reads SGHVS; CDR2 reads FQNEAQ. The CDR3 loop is CASSPDSLGHF. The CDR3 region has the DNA TGTGCCAGCAGCCCGGACTCTCTTGGGCACTTC.

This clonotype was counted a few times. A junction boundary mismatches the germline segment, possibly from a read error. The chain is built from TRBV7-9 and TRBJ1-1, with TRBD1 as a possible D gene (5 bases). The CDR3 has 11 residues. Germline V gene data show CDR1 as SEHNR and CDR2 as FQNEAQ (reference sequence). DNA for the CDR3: TGCGCCGGGGCCGATTCCCCTGAAGCTTTCTTT. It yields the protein CAGADSPEAFF.

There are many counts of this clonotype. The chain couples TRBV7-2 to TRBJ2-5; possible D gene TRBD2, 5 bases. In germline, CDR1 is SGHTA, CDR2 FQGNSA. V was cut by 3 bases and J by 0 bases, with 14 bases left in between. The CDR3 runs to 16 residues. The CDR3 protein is CASSLTRESYQETQYF. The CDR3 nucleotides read TGTGCCAGCAGCTTGACGAGGGAGAGTTACCAAGAGACCCAGTACTTC. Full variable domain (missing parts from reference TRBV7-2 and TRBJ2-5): GAGVSQSPSNKVTEKGKDVELRCDPISGHTALYWYRQSLGQGLEFLIYFQGNSAPDKSGLPSDRFSAERTGGSVSTLTIQRTQQEDSAVYLCASSLTRESYQETQYFGPGTRLLVL.

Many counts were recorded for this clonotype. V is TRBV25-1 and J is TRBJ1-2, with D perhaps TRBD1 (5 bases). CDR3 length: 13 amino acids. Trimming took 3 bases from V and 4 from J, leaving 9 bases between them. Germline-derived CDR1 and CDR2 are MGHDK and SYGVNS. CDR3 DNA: TGTGCCAGCAGTGATCTCAGGGCCTATGGCTACACCTTC. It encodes CASSDLRAYGYTF.

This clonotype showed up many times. CDR3 loop: CASSTVPVNTEAFF. As DNA, the CDR3 is TGTGCCAGCAGCACTGTCCCGGTGAACACTGAAGCTTTCTTT. The chain recombines TRBV5-5 with TRBJ1-1, with no clear D. V lost 4 bases, J lost 0 bases, and 10 bases lay in between. The CDR3 sequence is 14 residues long. CDR1 is SGHKS, CDR2 YYEKEE, per germline (reference sequence).

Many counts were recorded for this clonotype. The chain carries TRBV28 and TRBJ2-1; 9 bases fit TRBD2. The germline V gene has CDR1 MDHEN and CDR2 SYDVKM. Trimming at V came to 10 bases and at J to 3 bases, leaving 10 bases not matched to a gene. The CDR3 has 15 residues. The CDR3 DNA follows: TGTGCCACCTGGTCGGGACTAGCCGACTACAATGAGCAGTTCTTC. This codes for CATWSGLADYNEQFF.

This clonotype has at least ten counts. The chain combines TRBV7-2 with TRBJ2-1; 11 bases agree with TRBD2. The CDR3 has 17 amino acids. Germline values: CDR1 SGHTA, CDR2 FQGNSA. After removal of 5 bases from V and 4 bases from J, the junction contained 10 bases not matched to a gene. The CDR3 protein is CASSRRGTSGRYNEQFF. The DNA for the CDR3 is TGTGCCAGCAGCAGGAGGGGGACTAGCGGACGATACAATGAGCAGTTCTTC.

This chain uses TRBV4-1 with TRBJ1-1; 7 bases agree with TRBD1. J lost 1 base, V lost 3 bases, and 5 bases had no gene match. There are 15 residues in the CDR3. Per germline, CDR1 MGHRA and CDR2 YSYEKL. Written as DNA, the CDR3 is TGCGCCAGCAGCCACCTGGGACAGCCGAACACTGAAGCTTTCTTT. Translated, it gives CASSHLGQPNTEAFF.

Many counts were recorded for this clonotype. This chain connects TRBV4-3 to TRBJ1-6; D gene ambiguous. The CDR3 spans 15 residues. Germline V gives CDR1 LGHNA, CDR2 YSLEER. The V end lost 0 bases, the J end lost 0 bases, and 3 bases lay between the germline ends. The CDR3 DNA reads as TGCGCCAGCAGCCAAGACAGCTCCTATAATTCACCCCTCCACTTT. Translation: CASSQDSSYNSPLHF.

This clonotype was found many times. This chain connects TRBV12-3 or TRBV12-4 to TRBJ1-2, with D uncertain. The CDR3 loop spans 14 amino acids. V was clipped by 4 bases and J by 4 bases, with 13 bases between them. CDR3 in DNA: TGTGCCAGCAGTTACACCAGCATTCTCTATGGCTACACCTTC. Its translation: CASSYTSILYGYTF.

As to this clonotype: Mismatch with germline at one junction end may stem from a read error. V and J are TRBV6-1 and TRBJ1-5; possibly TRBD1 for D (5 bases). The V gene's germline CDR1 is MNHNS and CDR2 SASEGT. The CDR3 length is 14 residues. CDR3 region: CASTWTLVDQPQRF. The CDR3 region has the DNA TGTGCCAGCACTTGGACACTGGTTGATCAGCCCCAGCGTTTT.

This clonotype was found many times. The CDR3 bases are TGTGCCAGCAGCCAAGTAGGGCCCGGGGAGCTGTTTTTT. As protein: CASSQVGPGELFF. The chain employs TRBV3-1 and TRBJ2-2; no reliable D call. Germline lookup yields CDR1 LGHDT and CDR2 YNNKEL (reference sequence). V lost 1 base, J lost 6 bases, and 6 bases lay in between. This CDR3 comprises 13 residues.

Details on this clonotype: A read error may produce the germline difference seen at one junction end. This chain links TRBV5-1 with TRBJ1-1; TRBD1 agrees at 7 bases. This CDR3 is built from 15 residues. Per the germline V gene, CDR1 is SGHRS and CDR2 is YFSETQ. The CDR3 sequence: CASSPSGRGSTEDFF. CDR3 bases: TGCGCCAGTAGCCCCTCAGGCAGGGGGAGCACTGAAGATTTCTTT.

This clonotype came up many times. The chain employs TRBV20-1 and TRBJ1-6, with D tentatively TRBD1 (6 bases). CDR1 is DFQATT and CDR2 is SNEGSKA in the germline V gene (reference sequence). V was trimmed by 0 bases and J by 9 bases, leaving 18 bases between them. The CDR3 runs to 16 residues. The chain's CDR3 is CSARDGWGPIFSPLHF. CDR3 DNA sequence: TGCAGTGCTAGAGACGGCTGGGGGCCAATATTTTCACCCCTCCACTTT.

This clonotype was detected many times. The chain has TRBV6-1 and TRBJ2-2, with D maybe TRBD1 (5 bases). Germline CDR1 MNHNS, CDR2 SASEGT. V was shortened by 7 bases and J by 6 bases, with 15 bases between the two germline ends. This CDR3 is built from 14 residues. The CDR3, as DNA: TGTGCCAGCAAGGACAACCCCGTCGCCGGGGAGCTGTTTTTT. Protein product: CASKDNPVAGELFF.

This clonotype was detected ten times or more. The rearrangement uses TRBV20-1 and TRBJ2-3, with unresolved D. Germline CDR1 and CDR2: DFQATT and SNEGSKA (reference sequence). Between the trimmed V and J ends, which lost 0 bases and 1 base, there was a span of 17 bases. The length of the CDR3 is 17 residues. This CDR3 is CSARDGIPGLRTDTQYF. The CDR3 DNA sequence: TGCAGTGCTAGAGATGGGATCCCCGGGCTACGCACAGATACGCAGTATTTT.

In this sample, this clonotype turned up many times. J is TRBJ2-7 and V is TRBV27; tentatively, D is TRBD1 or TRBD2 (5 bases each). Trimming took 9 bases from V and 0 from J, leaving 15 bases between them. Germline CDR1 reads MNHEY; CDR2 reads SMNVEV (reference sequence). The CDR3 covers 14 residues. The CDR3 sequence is CASSPSGLSYEQYF. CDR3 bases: TGTGCCAGTAGTCCCTCGGGGCTCTCCTACGAGCAGTACTTC.

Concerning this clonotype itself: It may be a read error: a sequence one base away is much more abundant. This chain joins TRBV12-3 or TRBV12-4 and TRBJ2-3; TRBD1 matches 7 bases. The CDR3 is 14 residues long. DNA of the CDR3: TGTACCAGCAGTTTACGACAGGGTCCCGATACGCAGTATTTT. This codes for CTSSLRQGPDTQYF.

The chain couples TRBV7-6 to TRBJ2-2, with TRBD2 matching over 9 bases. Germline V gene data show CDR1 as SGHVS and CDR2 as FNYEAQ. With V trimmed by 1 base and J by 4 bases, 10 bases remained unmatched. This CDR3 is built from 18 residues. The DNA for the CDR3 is TGTGCCAGCAGCTTAGTAGTCCCAGCGGGGGGAGTCACCGGGGAGCTGTTTTTT. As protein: CASSLVVPAGGVTGELFF.

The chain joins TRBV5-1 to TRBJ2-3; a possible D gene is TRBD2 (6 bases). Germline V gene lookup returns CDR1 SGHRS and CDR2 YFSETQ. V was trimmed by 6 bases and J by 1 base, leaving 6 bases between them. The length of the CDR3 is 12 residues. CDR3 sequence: CASIAGTDTQYF. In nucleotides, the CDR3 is TGCGCCAGCATAGCGGGCACAGATACGCAGTATTTT.

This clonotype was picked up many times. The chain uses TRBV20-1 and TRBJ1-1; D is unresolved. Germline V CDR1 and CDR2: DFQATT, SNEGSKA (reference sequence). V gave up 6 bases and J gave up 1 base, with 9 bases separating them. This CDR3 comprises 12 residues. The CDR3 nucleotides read TGCAGTGCCCTACCCGGGAACACTGAAGCTTTCTTT. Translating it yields CSALPGNTEAFF.

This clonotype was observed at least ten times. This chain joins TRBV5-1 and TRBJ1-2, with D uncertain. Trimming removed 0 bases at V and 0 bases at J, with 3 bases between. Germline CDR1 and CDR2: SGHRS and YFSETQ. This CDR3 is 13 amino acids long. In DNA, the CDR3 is TGCGCCAGCAGCTTGGAATCTAACTATGGCTACACCTTC. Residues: CASSLESNYGYTF.

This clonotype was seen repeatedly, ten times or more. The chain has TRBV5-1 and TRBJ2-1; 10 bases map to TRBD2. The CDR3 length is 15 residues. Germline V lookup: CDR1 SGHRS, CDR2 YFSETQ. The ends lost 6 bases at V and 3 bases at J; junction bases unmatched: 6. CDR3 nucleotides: TGCGCCAGCACCCTCGGACTAGCGGACTACAATGAGCAGTTCTTC. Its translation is CASTLGLADYNEQFF.

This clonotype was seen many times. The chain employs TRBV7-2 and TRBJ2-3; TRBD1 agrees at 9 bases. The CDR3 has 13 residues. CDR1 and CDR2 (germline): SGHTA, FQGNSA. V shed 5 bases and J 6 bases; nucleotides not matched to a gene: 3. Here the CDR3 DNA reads TGTGCCAGCAGCCGAGGGACAGGGGATACGCAGTATTTT. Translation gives CASSRGTGDTQYF.